This TCR beta chain was recorded in a study of shared clonotypes between healthy human individuals. Study-wide results and limits: Rarefaction gave evidence that sorted-subset sequencing remained incomplete despite large depth. Deeper or shallower sequencing was expected to change how clonotypes are shared among donors.

Clones were sequenced by immunoSEQ multiplex PCR, and TCRdb holds only the in-frame ones, with some missing. This table has 2,500,000 or so clones, 93% appearing once. This CDR3 comprises 14 residues. Per the germline V gene, CDR1 is SEHNR and CDR2 is FQNEAQ (reference sequence). Trimming took off 3 bases at V and 1 base at J, with 10 bases between the two ends. For this clone: Its specificity is unknown.

The clonotype originates from a man between 18 and 29 years old in good health. Some clones in this sample may be carry-over from other donors' samples. The rearrangement joins TRBV7-9 to TRBJ2-7; D is perhaps TRBD1 (5 bases). Sequenced: naive CD4+ T cells from PBMCs. Stated subset: CD45RA+ positively selected. CDR3 sequence reads: CASSFMAGSYEQYF. DNA of the CDR3: TGTGCCAGCAGCTTTATGGCAGGGTCCTACGAGCAGTACTTC.